Here is one TCR beta chain with its context. The data stem from a study of blood T cell repertoires in COVID-19. Across the whole study: Italy, Spain and the United States were the sources of the convalescent and acute COVID-19 samples. PBMCs, B-cell-depleted T cells, or T cells provided the cDNA or gDNA that made up the material.

Original processing methods: How many nucleated cells were present was estimated from reference gene primer amplification. This table comes from immunoSEQ multiplex PCR, and its TCRdb copy is limited to in-frame clones, with some not included. V and J calls and clone size are as listed in that table; D and trimming were resolved from the DNA. This sample has 260,000 or so clones, with over 75% found just once. The TCR sequence derives from a human donor in a cohort sampled during active COVID-19. The sample taken for sequencing was peripheral blood.

The CDR3 loop is CASSLMGQGYTF. CDR3 coding DNA: TGTGCCAGCAGTTTAATGGGGCAGGGCTACACCTTC. The chain is built from TRBV27 and TRBJ1-2; D perhaps matches TRBD1 (5 bases). The CDR3 sequence is 12 residues long. V was clipped by 2 bases and J by 8 bases, with 9 bases between them. The germline CDR1 and CDR2 sequences are MNHEY and SMNVEV (reference sequence).